Listed below are T cell receptor beta chains from one sample, sequenced in a study of T cells in Graves' hyperthyroidism and ophthalmopathy. TCRdb ran MiXCR on the multiplex PCR reads and lists one entry per CDR3 protein. The sample gives about half a million distinct CDR3 sequences, less than 25% of which show up once; roughly 29% is in the top ten. Sequencing input: blood. The receptors here all came from a man between 18 and 29 years old with Graves' hyperthyroidism. CDR3s include the opening cysteine and the closing phenylalanine or tryptophan. D genes are given only for firm matches. Clone size is given for some rows only: seen once, a few or many times, or a class if the clone is expanded.

V gene	D gene	clone size	J gene	CDR3 DNA	CDR3 protein
TRBV2	.	few	TRBJ2-3	TGTGCCAGCAGTAGTTCAGGCCGCACAGATACGCAGTATTTT	CASSSSGRTDTQYF
TRBV2	TRBD1	.	TRBJ1-1	TGTGCCAGCAGCCAGGACAGGGGGCAATGGGGCACTGAAGCTTTCTTT	CASSQDRGQWGTEAFF
TRBV7-3	.	many	TRBJ1-1	TGTGCCAGCAGCTCCCCGGGGATTAAGGGGCGGACTGAAGCTTTCTTT	CASSSPGIKGRTEAFF
TRBV12-3/TRBV12-4	.	.	TRBJ1-1	TGTGCCAGCAGTTCCCGGATGGGGGGCACTGAATCTTTCTTT	CASSSRMGGTESFF
TRBV20-1	TRBD1	many	TRBJ2-7	TGCAGTGCTAGAAAGGGGACAGGGGGCTTCGAGCAGTACTTC	CSARKGTGGFEQYF
TRBV28	TRBD2	.	TRBJ2-1	TGTGCCAGCAGTTCTAGCGGGGGCTTCTACAATGAGCAGTTCTTC	CASSSSGGFYNEQFF
TRBV12-3/TRBV12-4	TRBD1	many	TRBJ1-3	TGTGCCAGCAGTTGGGCGGACAGGGGGCCTGGAAACACCATATATTTT	CASSWADRGPGNTIYF
TRBV20-1	TRBD1	few	TRBJ2-7	TGCAGTGCTAGGTGGGACAGGGACGAGCAGTACTTC	CSARWDRDEQYF
TRBV28	.	many	TRBJ2-7	TGTGCCAGCAGGCCTTCGAGGACCTACGAGCAGTACTTC	CASRPSRTYEQYF
TRBV30	.	few	TRBJ2-5	TGTGCCTGGAGTGAAACGGTTGGGGAGACCCAGTACTTC	CAWSETVGETQYF
TRBV6-1	.	many	TRBJ1-2	TGTGCCAGCAGGGGTTTATCAGATGGCTACACCTTC	CASRGLSDGYTF
TRBV11-1	.	few	TRBJ2-7	TGTGCCAGCAGCCTCCACGGACTCGTCCCGATTGACGAGCAGTACTTC	CASSLHGLVPIDEQYF
TRBV5-1	.	many	TRBJ1-2	TGCGCCAGCAGCTTGGGGGGGGAAGGCTACACCTTC	CASSLGGEGYTF
TRBV7-8	TRBD1	many	TRBJ2-7	TGTGCCAGCAGCTTGGCCGACAGGGGGAATTCCTACGAGCAGTACTTC	CASSLADRGNSYEQYF
TRBV24-1	.	.	TRBJ1-5	TGTGCCACCAGTGGGGAAAATCAGCCCCAGCATTTT	CATSGENQPQHF
TRBV4-1	TRBD1	.	TRBJ1-1	TGCGCCAGCAGCCACCCTGCCAGGGGGTGGATCACTGAAGCTTTCTTT	CASSHPARGWITEAFF
TRBV19	.	.	TRBJ1-5	TGTGCCAGTAGTATCGGGGGGTTCAATCAGCCCCAGCATTTT	CASSIGGFNQPQHF
TRBV4-1	.	.	TRBJ1-5	TGCGCCAGCAGCCAAGTAGGGGTTGGGAATCAGCCCCAGCATTTT	CASSQVGVGNQPQHF
TRBV5-1	TRBD1	many	TRBJ1-1	TGCGCCAGCAGCTTGTGGACAGGGACGAACACTGAAGCTTTCTTT	CASSLWTGTNTEAFF
TRBV12-3/TRBV12-4	TRBD1	many	TRBJ2-5	TGTGCCAGCAGTTTAGCCCCCGGGACAGTGGTACAAGAGACCCAGTACTTC	CASSLAPGTVVQETQYF
TRBV4-1	.	.	TRBJ1-2	TGCGCCAGCCGACACCCCGGCGGGGCTCCCTATGGCTACACCTTC	CASRHPGGAPYGYTF
TRBV6-1	.	.	TRBJ2-7	TGTGCCAGCAGTGACCCAGGAGGATCCCTCTACGAGCAGTACTTC	CASSDPGGSLYEQYF
TRBV10-3	.	few	TRBJ1-2	TGTGCCATCAGTGAGTCGCAGGGGAGTAACCTCTGGGGCTACACCTTC	CAISESQGSNLWGYTF
TRBV4-1	TRBD2	few	TRBJ2-7	TGCGCCAGCAGCCAAGTAGCGGGGGGCTACCACGAGCAGTACTTC	CASSQVAGGYHEQYF
TRBV7-9	TRBD2	few	TRBJ2-5	TGTGCCAGCAGCTTCGGACTAGCGGGGGGTCGTGAGACCCAGTACTTC	CASSFGLAGGRETQYF
TRBV20-1	TRBD1	many	TRBJ2-7	TGCAGTGCTGGACCAGGGACAGGGGTCTACGAGCAGTACTTC	CSAGPGTGVYEQYF
TRBV28	.	many	TRBJ1-1	TGTGCCAGCTTGGGGTACACTGAAGCTTTCTTT	CASLGYTEAFF
TRBV12-3/TRBV12-4	TRBD1	many	TRBJ1-2	TGTGCCAGCAGTTTCGGGACAGGCGGCTACACCTTC	CASSFGTGGYTF
TRBV27	.	.	TRBJ1-2	TGTGCCAGCAGTTCCTCAGTGATAAACTATGGCTACACCTTC	CASSSSVINYGYTF
TRBV12-3/TRBV12-4	TRBD1	.	TRBJ2-7	TGTGCCAGCAGCTATCGGACAGGGGCGGACGAGCAGTACTTC	CASSYRTGADEQYF
TRBV20-1	.	many	TRBJ1-2	TGCAGTGCTAGTCTGGCCTCTAACTATGGCTACACCTTC	CSASLASNYGYTF
TRBV6-5	.	.	TRBJ2-1	TGTGCCAGCAGTTACTCAGGGACTCTTCCCTACAATGAGCAGTTCTTC	CASSYSGTLPYNEQFF
TRBV20-1	TRBD1	many	TRBJ2-5	TGCAGTGCTAGACGTCCAGGGACAGGGCTACAAGAGACCCAGTACTTC	CSARRPGTGLQETQYF
TRBV6-5	.	many	TRBJ1-1	TGTGCCAGCAGTATATCGACCCAGCCAGGCGCTGAAGCTTTCTTT	CASSISTQPGAEAFF
TRBV6-1	.	many	TRBJ2-5	TGTGCCAGCAGTGAACTAGCCGGGGGGACCCAGTACTTC	CASSELAGGTQYF
TRBV2	TRBD1	few	TRBJ1-2	TGTGCCAGCAGTGAATGGGACAGGGGGCGCGGCTATGGCTACACCTTC	CASSEWDRGRGYGYTF
TRBV28	.	.	TRBJ2-5	TGTGCCAGCCGGACAGAGCGATTTGGGGAGACCCAGTACTTC	CASRTERFGETQYF
TRBV6-5	.	many	TRBJ2-5	TGTGCCAGCAGCCACGAGGATAGGCCCCTCACACAAGAGACCCAGTACTTC	CASSHEDRPLTQETQYF
TRBV12-3/TRBV12-4	TRBD1	.	TRBJ2-3	TGTGCCAGCAGTTTGGGGACAGGGGCAGGGGCAGATACGCAGTATTTT	CASSLGTGAGADTQYF
TRBV19	.	few	TRBJ1-5	TGTGCCAGTAGTATTCGCAGGGTGGGCCAGCCCCAGCATTTT	CASSIRRVGQPQHF
TRBV10-2	.	many	TRBJ1-2	TGCGCCAGCAGTGAGCAGGGCCTAGCTAACTATGGCTACACCTTC	CASSEQGLANYGYTF
TRBV30	.	few	TRBJ1-1	TGTGCCTGGAGTGTAATTGGCACTGAAGCTTTCTTT	CAWSVIGTEAFF
TRBV28	.	many	TRBJ2-7	TGTGCCAGCAGTTCGTTTGTCAGGGCAGGCGAGCAGTACTTC	CASSSFVRAGEQYF
TRBV30	TRBD1	.	TRBJ1-2	TGTGCCTGGAGTGCCGGGACAGGGCTAAACTATGGCTACACCTTC	CAWSAGTGLNYGYTF
TRBV19	TRBD1	.	TRBJ1-1	TGTGCCAGTAGTATACCCCGGACAGGGGGCCAGACTGAAGCTTTCTTT	CASSIPRTGGQTEAFF
TRBV10-2	TRBD1	few	TRBJ2-5	TGCGCCAGCAGTGAGTTTAGGGGGCCAGAGACCCAGTACTTC	CASSEFRGPETQYF
TRBV12-3/TRBV12-4	.	.	TRBJ1-5	TGTGCCAGCAGTTTAAGGGGACTCAATCAGCCCCAGCATTTT	CASSLRGLNQPQHF
TRBV20-1	.	many	TRBJ2-7	TGCAGTGCTTGGGCCGATTCATACGAGCAGTACTTC	CSAWADSYEQYF
TRBV24-1	.	many	TRBJ2-5	TGTGCCACCAGTGGCCTCTCACAGGGAATGGCTAGTGAGACCCAGTACTTC	CATSGLSQGMASETQYF